This T cell receptor beta chain is drawn from a study of blood T cells in healthy people across ages. The study, taken as a whole, reports: TCR beta diversity per million T cells fell roughly linearly with age. The study found more naive CD4+ cells and higher diversity in long-lived than aged donors.

PCR was performed a second time for 7 to 11 cycles using a sample-barcoded 5' primer and a J-beta primer mix. Template switching added a 12-random-nucleotide identifier to every cDNA molecule. Every sample gave at least 3 million paired-end reads containing CDR3. MiXCR was run by TCRdb on the 5' RACE reads, yielding one entry per CDR3 protein. The top ten hold 15% to 20% of the sample, which has about 780,000 distinct CDR3 sequences, about 46% seen once. Germline loops: CDR1 KGHDR, CDR2 SFDVKD. The CDR3 is 15 amino acids. Details on this clonotype: Antigen specificity is unknown. The junction departs from germline at one end; a sequencing error may be responsible.

The genes are TRBV24-1 and TRBJ2-1; tentatively, D is TRBD1 (5 bases). Source material: blood. The receptor's source is an elderly man in good health. CDR3 DNA: TGTGCCGCCAGTGACCTCCTCCAGGGTTTGGGCTCCTTGTTCTTC. It encodes CAASDLLQGLGSLFF.